Given below is one T cell receptor (beta chain) in context. These data are taken from a study of sequential checkpoint blockade in melanoma. Overall study: First-line arms were nivolumab then ipilimumab, or the reverse, randomized 1:1.

The V segment lost 4 bases and the J segment 5 bases; nucleotides outside the gene matches: 11. The CDR3 sequence is 15 residues long. Germline assignment: CDR1 SGHNT and CDR2 YYREEE (reference sequence). Measured with immunoSEQ multiplex PCR; TCRdb has only the in-frame clones, and not every one. The data show 35,000 to 45,000 clones, 84% seen once. The treatment was: randomized to nivolumab then ipilimumab (arm A) or the reverse (arm B). No patient had prior DNA-damaging chemotherapy. PBMC sorting kept live CD3+CD8+ cells without CD19 or CD56. This specimen was CD8+ T cells sorted from blood (inferred from file names), taken from a patient given nivolumab and ipilimumab in sequence. The source of this sequence is a human donor with melanoma. The rearrangement links TRBV5-4 to TRBJ2-7, with TRBD1 matching 8 bases. CDR3 protein: CASSLQGGFKDEQYF. DNA for the CDR3: TGTGCCAGCAGCCTACAGGGGGGATTTAAGGACGAGCAGTACTTC.